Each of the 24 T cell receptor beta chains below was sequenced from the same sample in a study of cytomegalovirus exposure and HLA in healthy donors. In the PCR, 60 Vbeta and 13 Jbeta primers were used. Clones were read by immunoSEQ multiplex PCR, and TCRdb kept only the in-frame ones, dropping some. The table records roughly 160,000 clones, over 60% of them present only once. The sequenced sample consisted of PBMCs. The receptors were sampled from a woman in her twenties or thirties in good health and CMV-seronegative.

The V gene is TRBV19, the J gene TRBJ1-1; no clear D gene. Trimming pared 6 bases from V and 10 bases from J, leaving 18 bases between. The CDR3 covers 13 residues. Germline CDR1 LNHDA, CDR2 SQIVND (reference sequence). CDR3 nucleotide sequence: TGTGCCAGTAGACAGCCGGGAGGAAGAGCAGCTTTCTTT. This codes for CASRQPGGRAAFF. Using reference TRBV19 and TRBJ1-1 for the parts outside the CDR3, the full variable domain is DGGITQSPKYLFRKEGQNVTLSCEQNLNHDAMYWYRQDPGQGLRLIYYSQIVNDFQKGDIAEGYSVSREKKESFPLTVTSAQKNPTAFYLCASRQPGGRAAFFGQGTRLTVV.

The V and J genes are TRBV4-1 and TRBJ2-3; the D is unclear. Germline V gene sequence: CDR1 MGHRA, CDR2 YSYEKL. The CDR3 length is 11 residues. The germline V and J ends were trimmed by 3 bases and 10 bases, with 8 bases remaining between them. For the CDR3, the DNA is TGCGCCAGCAGCCATAACAAAGCGCAGTATTTT. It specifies CASSHNKAQYF.

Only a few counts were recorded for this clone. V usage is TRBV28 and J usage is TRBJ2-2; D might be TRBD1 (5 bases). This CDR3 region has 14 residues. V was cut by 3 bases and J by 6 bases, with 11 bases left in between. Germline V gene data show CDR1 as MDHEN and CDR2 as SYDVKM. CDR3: CASSFPGLAGELFF. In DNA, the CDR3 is TGTGCCAGCAGTTTTCCAGGGTTGGCCGGGGAGCTGTTTTTT.

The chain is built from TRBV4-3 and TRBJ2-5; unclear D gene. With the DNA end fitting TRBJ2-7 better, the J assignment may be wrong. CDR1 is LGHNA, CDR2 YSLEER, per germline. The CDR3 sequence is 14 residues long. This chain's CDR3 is CASSLARYSYEQYF. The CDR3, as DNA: TGCGCCAGCAGCCTCGCCAGGTATTCCTACGAGCAGTACTTC.

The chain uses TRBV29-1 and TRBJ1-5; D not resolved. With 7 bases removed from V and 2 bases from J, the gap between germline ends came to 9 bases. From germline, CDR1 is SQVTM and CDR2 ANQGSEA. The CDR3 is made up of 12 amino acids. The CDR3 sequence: CSARFGNQPQHF. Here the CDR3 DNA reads TGCAGCGCCCGGTTCGGCAATCAGCCCCAGCATTTT.

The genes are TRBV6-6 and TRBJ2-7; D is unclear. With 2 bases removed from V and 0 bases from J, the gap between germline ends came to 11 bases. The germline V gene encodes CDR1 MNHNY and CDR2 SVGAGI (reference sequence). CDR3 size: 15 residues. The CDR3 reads CASSYLGGPSYEQYF. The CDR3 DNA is TGTGCCAGCAGTTACCTCGGCGGCCCCTCCTACGAGCAGTACTTC.

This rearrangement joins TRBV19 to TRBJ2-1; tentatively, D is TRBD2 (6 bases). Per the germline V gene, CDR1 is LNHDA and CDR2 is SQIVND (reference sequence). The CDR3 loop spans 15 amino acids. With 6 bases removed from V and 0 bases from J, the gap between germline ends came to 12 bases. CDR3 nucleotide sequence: TGTGCCAGTAGAATGGACGGGAGCTCCTACAATGAGCAGTTCTTC. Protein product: CASRMDGSSYNEQFF.

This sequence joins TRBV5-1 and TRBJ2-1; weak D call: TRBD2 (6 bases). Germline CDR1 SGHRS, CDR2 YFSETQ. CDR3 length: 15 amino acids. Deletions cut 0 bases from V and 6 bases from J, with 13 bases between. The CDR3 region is CASSLVHGEANEQFF. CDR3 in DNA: TGCGCCAGCAGCTTGGTACATGGGGAGGCCAATGAGCAGTTCTTC.

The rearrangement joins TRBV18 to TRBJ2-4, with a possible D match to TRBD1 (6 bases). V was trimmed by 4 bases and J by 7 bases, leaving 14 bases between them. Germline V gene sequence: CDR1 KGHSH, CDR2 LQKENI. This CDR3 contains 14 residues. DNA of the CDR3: TGTGCCAGCTCACGCCCGGACAGCTCCAACATTCAGTACTTC. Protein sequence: CASSRPDSSNIQYF.

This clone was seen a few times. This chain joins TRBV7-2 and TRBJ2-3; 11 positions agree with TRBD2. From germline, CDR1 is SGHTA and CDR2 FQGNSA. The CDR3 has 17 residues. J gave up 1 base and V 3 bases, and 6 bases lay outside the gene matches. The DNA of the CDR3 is TGTGCCAGCAGCTTGGTACTAGCGGGAGTGGGCACAGATACGCAGTATTTT. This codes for CASSLVLAGVGTDTQYF.

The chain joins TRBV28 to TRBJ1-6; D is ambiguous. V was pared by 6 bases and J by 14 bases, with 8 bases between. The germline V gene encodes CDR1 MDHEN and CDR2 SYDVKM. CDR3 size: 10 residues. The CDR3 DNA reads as TGTGCCAGCAGCTACGGGACCCTCCACTTT. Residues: CASSYGTLHF.

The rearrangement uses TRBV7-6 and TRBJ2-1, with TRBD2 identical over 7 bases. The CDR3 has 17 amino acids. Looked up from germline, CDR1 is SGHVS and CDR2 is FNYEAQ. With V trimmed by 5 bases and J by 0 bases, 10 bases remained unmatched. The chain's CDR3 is CASSLTARGSSYNEQFF. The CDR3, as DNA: TGTGCCAGCAGCCTAACAGCTCGCGGGAGCTCCTACAATGAGCAGTTCTTC.

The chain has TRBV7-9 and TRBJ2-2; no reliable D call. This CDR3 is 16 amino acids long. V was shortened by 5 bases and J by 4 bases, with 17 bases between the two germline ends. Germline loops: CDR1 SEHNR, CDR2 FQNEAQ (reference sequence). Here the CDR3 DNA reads TGTGCCAGCAGCCCTACCCGGGTGCAGTTCACCGGGGAGCTGTTTTTT. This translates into CASSPTRVQFTGELFF.

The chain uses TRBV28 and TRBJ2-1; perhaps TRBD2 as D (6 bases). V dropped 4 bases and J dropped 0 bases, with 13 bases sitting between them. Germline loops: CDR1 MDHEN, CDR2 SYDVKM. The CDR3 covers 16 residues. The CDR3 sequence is CASSSVGTLSYNEQFF. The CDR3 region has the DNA TGTGCCAGCAGTTCGGTAGGGACTCTCTCCTACAATGAGCAGTTCTTC.

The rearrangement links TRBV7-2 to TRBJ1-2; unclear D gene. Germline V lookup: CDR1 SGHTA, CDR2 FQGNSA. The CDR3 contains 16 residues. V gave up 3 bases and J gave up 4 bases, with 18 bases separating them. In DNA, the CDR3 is TGTGCCAGCAGCTTTGGTCTATCTAGGGCGGGCTATGGCTACACCTTC. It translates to CASSFGLSRAGYGYTF.

The DNA for the CDR3 is TGTGCCAGCAGGTGGGACAGCTCCTACGAGCAGTACTTC. Translating gives CASRWDSSYEQYF. V gene TRBV28 combines with J gene TRBJ2-7; 7 bases line up with TRBD1. The V and J ends lost 6 bases and 0 bases, in that order; junction bases with no gene match: 2. CDR1 and CDR2 (germline): MDHEN, SYDVKM. This CDR3 contains 13 residues.

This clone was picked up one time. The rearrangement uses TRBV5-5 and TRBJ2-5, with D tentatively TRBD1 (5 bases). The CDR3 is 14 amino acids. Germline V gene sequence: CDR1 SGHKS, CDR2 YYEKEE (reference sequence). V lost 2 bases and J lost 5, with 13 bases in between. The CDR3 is CASSLLRAGETQYF. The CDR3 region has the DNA TGTGCCAGCAGCTTACTCAGGGCAGGGGAGACCCAGTACTTC. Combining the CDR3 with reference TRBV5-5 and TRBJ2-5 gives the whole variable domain DAGVTQSPTHLIKTRGQQVTLRCSPISGHKSVSWYQQVLGQGPQFIFQYYEKEERGRGNFPDRFSARQFPNYSSELNVNALLLGDSALYLCASSLLRAGETQYFGPGTRLLVL.

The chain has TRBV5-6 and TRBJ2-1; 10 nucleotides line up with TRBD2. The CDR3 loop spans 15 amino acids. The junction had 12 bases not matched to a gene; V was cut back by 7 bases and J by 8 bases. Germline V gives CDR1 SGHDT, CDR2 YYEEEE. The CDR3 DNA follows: TGTGCCAGCCTCTATAGCGGGAGGAAAGGGGATGAGCAGTTCTTC. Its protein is CASLYSGRKGDEQFF.

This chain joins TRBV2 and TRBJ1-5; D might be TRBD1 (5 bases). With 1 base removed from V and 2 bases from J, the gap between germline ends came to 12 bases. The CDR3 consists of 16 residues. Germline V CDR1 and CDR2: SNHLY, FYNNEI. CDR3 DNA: TGTGCCAGCAGTGAAGTGGGACGCGGGGGCAATCAGCCCCAGCATTTT. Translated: CASSEVGRGGNQPQHF.

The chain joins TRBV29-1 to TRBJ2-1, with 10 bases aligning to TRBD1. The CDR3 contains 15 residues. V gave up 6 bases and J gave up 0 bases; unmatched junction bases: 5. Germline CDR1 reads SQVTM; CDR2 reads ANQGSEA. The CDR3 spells CSVDRGFLSYNEQFF. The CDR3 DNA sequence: TGCAGCGTGGACAGGGGGTTTCTCTCCTACAATGAGCAGTTCTTC.

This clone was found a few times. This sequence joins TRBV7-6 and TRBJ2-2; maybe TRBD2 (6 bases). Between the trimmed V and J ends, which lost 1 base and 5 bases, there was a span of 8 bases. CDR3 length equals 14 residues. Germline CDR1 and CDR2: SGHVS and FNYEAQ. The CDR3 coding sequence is TGTGCCAGCAGCTTAGGCGGGGCGACCGGGGAGCTGTTTTTT. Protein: CASSLGGATGELFF.

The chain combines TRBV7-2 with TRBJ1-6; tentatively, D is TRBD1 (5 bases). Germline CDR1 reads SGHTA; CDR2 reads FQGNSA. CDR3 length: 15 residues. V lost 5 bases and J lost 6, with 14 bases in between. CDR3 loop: CASSPSGLSNSPLHF. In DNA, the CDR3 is TGTGCCAGCAGCCCCTCGGGACTGAGTAATTCACCCCTCCACTTT.

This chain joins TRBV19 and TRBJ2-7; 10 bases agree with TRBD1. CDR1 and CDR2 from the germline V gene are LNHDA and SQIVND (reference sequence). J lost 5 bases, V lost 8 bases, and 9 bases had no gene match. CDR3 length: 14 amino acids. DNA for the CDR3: TGTGCCAGTGGACCCGGGACAGGGGTTGACGAGCAGTACTTC. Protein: CASGPGTGVDEQYF.

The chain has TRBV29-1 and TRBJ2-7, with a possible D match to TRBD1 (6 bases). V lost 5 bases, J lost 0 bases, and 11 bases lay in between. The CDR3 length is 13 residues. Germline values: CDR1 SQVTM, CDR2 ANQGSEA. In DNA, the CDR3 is TGCAGCGTTAGAGGACAGTACTCCTACGAGCAGTACTTC. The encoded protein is CSVRGQYSYEQYF.